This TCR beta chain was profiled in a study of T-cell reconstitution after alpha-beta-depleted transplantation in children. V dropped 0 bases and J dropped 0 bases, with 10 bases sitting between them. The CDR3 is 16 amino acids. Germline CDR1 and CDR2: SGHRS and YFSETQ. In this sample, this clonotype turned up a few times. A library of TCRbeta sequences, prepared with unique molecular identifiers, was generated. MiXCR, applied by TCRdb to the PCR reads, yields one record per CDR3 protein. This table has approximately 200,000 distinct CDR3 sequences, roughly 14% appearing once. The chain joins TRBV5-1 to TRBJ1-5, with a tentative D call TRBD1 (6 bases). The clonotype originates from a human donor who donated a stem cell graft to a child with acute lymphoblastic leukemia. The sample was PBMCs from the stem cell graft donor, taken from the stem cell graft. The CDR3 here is CASSLGGRGSNQPQHF. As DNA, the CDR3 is TGCGCCAGCAGCTTGGGAGGCAGGGGTAGCAATCAGCCCCAGCATTTT.